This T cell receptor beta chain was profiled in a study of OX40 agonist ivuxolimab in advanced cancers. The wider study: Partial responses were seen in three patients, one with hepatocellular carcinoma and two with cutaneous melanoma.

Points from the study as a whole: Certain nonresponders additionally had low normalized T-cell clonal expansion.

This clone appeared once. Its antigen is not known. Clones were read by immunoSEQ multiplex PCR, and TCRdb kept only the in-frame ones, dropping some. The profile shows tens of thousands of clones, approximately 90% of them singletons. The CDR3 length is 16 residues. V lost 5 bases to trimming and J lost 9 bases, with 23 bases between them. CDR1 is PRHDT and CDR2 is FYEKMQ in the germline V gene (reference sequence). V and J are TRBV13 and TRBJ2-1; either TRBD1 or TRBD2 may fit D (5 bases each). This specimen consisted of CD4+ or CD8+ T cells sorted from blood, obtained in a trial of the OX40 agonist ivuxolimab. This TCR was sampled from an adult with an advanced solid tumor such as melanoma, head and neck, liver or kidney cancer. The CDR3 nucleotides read TGTGCCAGCAGCCCTACCGAGGGGTCCCTAGTGGGTGAGCAGTTCTTC. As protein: CASSPTEGSLVGEQFF.